Below are 28 T cell receptor beta chains sequenced from a single sample in a study of T-cell reconstitution after alpha-beta-depleted transplantation in children. Unique molecular identifiers were incorporated when the TCRbeta library was constructed. TCRdb recomputed calls from the PCR reads with MiXCR, one row per CDR3 protein. The data show approximately 400,000 distinct CDR3 sequences, roughly 11% seen once. The sample in question was PBMCs from the stem cell graft donor, obtained from the stem cell graft. The receptors shown here come from a human donor who donated a stem cell graft to a child with acute myeloid leukemia.

In its sample, this clonotype was seen many times. The J gene is TRBJ1-1, the V gene TRBV5-1; D call uncertain. The CDR3 length is 14 residues. Germline CDR1 SGHRS, CDR2 YFSETQ. The germline V and J ends were trimmed by 2 bases and 1 base, with 9 bases remaining between them. The CDR3 sequence: CASSFRNRNTEAFF. The CDR3 DNA reads TGCGCCAGCAGCTTCCGTAACAGGAACACTGAAGCTTTCTTT.

This clonotype was detected a few times. The CDR3 DNA follows: TGCGCCAGCAGCTTGATGGTTTTGGGCACTGAAGCTTTCTTT. Translating gives CASSLMVLGTEAFF. This rearrangement joins TRBV5-1 to TRBJ1-1; D remains ambiguous. This CDR3 is 14 amino acids long. The V end lost 1 base, the J end lost 4 bases, and 11 bases lay between the germline ends. The germline gives CDR1 SGHRS, CDR2 YFSETQ.

This clonotype was detected many times. This sequence joins TRBV7-8 and TRBJ1-1; D gene unclear. Germline V lookup: CDR1 SGHVS, CDR2 FQNEAQ. CDR3 length: 13 residues. The ends were cut back, 5 bases at V and 2 bases at J, with 9 bases in the middle. The CDR3 DNA reads as TGTGCCAGCAGCATACGGGCTAACACTGAAGCTTTCTTT. Its protein is CASSIRANTEAFF.

This clonotype was observed a few times. V usage is TRBV20-1 and J usage is TRBJ1-1; TRBD1 matches 10 bases. The length of the CDR3 is 16 residues. V lost 2 bases to trimming and J lost 4 bases; unmatched junction nucleotides: 10. Germline-derived CDR1 and CDR2 are DFQATT and SNEGSKA (reference sequence). The CDR3 reads CSARRFPDRGITEAFF. For the CDR3, the DNA is TGCAGTGCTAGACGGTTCCCGGACAGGGGGATCACTGAAGCTTTCTTT.

This clonotype showed up just a few times. V is TRBV7-2 and J is TRBJ2-1, with a weak D call TRBD1 (5 bases). In germline, CDR1 is SGHTA, CDR2 FQGNSA. Trimming pared 5 bases from V and 4 bases from J, leaving 12 bases between. The CDR3 runs 14 residues. CDR3 loop: CASSTTTGYNEQFF. The CDR3 DNA is TGTGCCAGCAGCACCACTACAGGTTACAATGAGCAGTTCTTC. Variable domain in full (rest from reference TRBV7-2 and TRBJ2-1): GAGVSQSPSNKVTEKGKDVELRCDPISGHTALYWYRQSLGQGLEFLIYFQGNSAPDKSGLPSDRFSAERTGGSVSTLTIQRTQQEDSAVYLCASSTTTGYNEQFFGPGTRLTVL.

This clonotype occurred a few times. V gene TRBV5-8 combines with J gene TRBJ2-6; tentatively, D is TRBD2 (5 bases). V lost 1 base, J lost 3 bases, and 8 bases lay in between. From germline, CDR1 is SGHTS and CDR2 YDEGEE. The CDR3 covers 15 residues. CDR3 bases: TGTGCCAGCAGCTTGTTCGGGGTTGGGGCCAACGTCCTGACTTTC. Encoded protein: CASSLFGVGANVLTF.

The chain couples TRBV6-1 to TRBJ2-7, with TRBD2 matching over 8 bases. The V and J ends lost 5 bases and 3 bases, in that order; junction bases with no gene match: 6. Germline CDR1 is MNHNS and CDR2 is SASEGT. The CDR3 covers 14 residues. The CDR3 coding sequence is TGTGCCAGCAGTAGCCTCCGGGAGGGCTACGAGCAGTACTTC. Protein sequence: CASSSLREGYEQYF.

This clonotype showed up many times. The chain employs TRBV12-3 or TRBV12-4 and TRBJ2-6; D not resolved. V gave up 3 bases and J gave up 2 bases, with 8 bases separating them. CDR3 size: 15 residues. CDR3 region: CASSFPPPGANVLTF. The CDR3 bases are TGTGCCAGCAGTTTTCCTCCTCCTGGGGCCAACGTCCTGACTTTC.

The gene calls are TRBV6-2 or TRBV6-3 and TRBJ2-3, with D perhaps matching TRBD2 (6 bases). V gave up 0 bases and J gave up 8 bases, with 18 bases separating them. CDR1 and CDR2 from the germline V gene are MNHEY and SVGEGT. This CDR3 spans 16 amino acids. DNA of the CDR3: TGTGCCAGCAGTTACTCCCCTCTAGCGAGTGGGGGTACGCAGTATTTT. Its translation is CASSYSPLASGGTQYF.

A few counts support this clonotype. The rearrangement uses TRBV20-1 and TRBJ2-3; 8 nucleotides align to TRBD2. The CDR3 is made up of 15 amino acids. V was pared by 4 bases and J by 2 bases, with 8 bases of the junction left unmatched. CDR1 and CDR2 (germline): DFQATT, SNEGSKA (reference sequence). CDR3 residues: CSATKLAENTDTQYF. The CDR3 DNA follows: TGCAGTGCTACCAAACTAGCGGAGAACACAGATACGCAGTATTTT.

This clonotype occurred a few times. The J gene is TRBJ2-3, the V gene TRBV7-2, with D unresolved. CDR1 and CDR2 (germline): SGHTA, FQGNSA. This CDR3 is built from 12 residues. Trimming removed 4 bases at V and 5 bases at J, with 7 bases between. The CDR3 DNA reads TGTGCCAGCAGCTCCTTTTTAGATACGCAGTATTTT. This sequence encodes CASSSFLDTQYF. Variable domain in full (rest from reference TRBV7-2 and TRBJ2-3): GAGVSQSPSNKVTEKGKDVELRCDPISGHTALYWYRQSLGQGLEFLIYFQGNSAPDKSGLPSDRFSAERTGGSVSTLTIQRTQQEDSAVYLCASSSFLDTQYFGPGTRLTVL.

This clonotype was seen only a few times. V and J are TRBV5-4 and TRBJ2-3, with 8 nucleotides matching TRBD1. The CDR3 runs to 17 residues. V shed 6 bases, J shed 0 bases, and the junction held 12 bases outside the gene matches. Germline CDR1 SGHNT, CDR2 YYREEE (reference sequence). The CDR3 sequence is CASTPRQGIESTDTQYF. DNA for the CDR3: TGTGCCAGCACTCCACGACAGGGGATTGAGAGCACAGATACGCAGTATTTT.

The CDR3 DNA follows: TGTGCCACCAGTGATCCCAGACAGGGCATGACCCAGTACTTC. Residues: CATSDPRQGMTQYF. This chain connects TRBV24-1 to TRBJ2-5, with TRBD1 matching over 7 bases. This CDR3 has 14 residues. The germline gives CDR1 KGHDR, CDR2 SFDVKD. The trim removed 3 bases at V and 7 bases at J, leaving 7 bases unmatched.

This clonotype showed up many times. The chain carries TRBV6-2 or TRBV6-3 and TRBJ2-3, with D perhaps matching TRBD1 (6 bases). V was cut by 6 bases and J by 2 bases, with 21 bases left in between. The CDR3 contains 17 residues. Per germline, CDR1 MNHEY and CDR2 SVGEGT. This CDR3 is CASSHPPPGQNTDTQYF. The CDR3 coding sequence is TGTGCCAGCAGCCATCCCCCTCCGGGACAAAACACAGATACGCAGTATTTT.

The chain combines TRBV20-1 with TRBJ2-2; D not certain. Deletions cut 0 bases from V and 4 bases from J, with 9 bases between. Germline CDR1 is DFQATT and CDR2 is SNEGSKA (reference sequence). CDR3 length equals 14 residues. CDR3 nucleotide sequence: TGCAGTGCTAGAGAGGGCCTGATCACCGGGGAGCTGTTTTTT. Translating gives CSAREGLITGELFF.

The chain uses TRBV20-1 and TRBJ2-3; D not resolved. This CDR3 spans 13 amino acids. The V end lost 3 bases, the J end lost 2 bases, and 9 bases lay between the germline ends. In germline, CDR1 is DFQATT, CDR2 SNEGSKA (reference sequence). CDR3 coding DNA: TGCAGTGCTAGCGGAGCTGCCACAGATACGCAGTATTTT. This gives the protein CSASGAATDTQYF.

The table lists this clonotype with a few counts. The gene calls are TRBV6-1 and TRBJ2-5; possible D gene TRBD2, 6 bases. Trimming cost V 4 bases and J 5 bases, with 17 bases left between them. This CDR3 spans 15 amino acids. Germline values: CDR1 MNHNS, CDR2 SASEGT. The CDR3 here is CASSGLWGVGETQYF. CDR3 in DNA: TGTGCCAGCAGTGGCTTGTGGGGGGTAGGGGAGACCCAGTACTTC.

Only a few counts were recorded for this clonotype. The V and J genes are TRBV6-2 or TRBV6-3 and TRBJ2-1; D remains unclear. CDR1 is MNHEY and CDR2 is SVGEGT in the germline V gene. The V and J ends lost 5 bases and 3 bases respectively, with 11 bases between them. This CDR3 spans 14 amino acids. The CDR3 loop reads CASSIASNYNEQFF. CDR3 sequence (DNA): TGTGCCAGCAGTATTGCTAGTAACTACAATGAGCAGTTCTTC.

This chain uses TRBV29-1 with TRBJ2-5; D gene unclear. Trimming took off 7 bases at V and 5 bases at J, with 17 bases between the two ends. In germline, CDR1 is SQVTM, CDR2 ANQGSEA. This CDR3 comprises 13 residues. CDR3 sequence reads: CSGSHDISETQYF. CDR3 coding DNA: TGCAGCGGGTCACATGATATTAGCGAGACCCAGTACTTC.

This clonotype was observed many times. This chain joins TRBV21-1 and TRBJ1-2; the table gives TRBD1 as D, unverified against the DNA. TRBV21-1 is annotated as a pseudogene. This CDR3 region has 16 residues. The CDR3 bases are TGTGCCAGCAGCAAAGTAAATCGGCAGCCCCACTATGGCTACACCTTC. Its translation is CASSKVNRQPHYGYTF.

This clonotype has ten or more counts. V usage is TRBV29-1 and J usage is TRBJ2-3, with D possibly TRBD2 on 6 matching bases. The CDR3 loop spans 13 amino acids. V lost 6 bases to trimming and J lost 4 bases, with 14 bases between them. The germline CDR1 and CDR2 sequences are SQVTM and ANQGSEA. As DNA, the CDR3 is TGCAGCGTAAGGGACTTTCGGGCAGATACGCAGTATTTT. Translating gives CSVRDFRADTQYF.

In its sample, this clonotype was seen a few times. V gene TRBV20-1 combines with J gene TRBJ1-4, with D possibly matching TRBD1 (6 bases). The ends were cut back, 5 bases at V and 6 bases at J, with 19 bases in the middle. Germline V gene sequence: CDR1 DFQATT, CDR2 SNEGSKA (reference sequence). The CDR3 runs to 15 residues. The CDR3: CSASLRGAGDEKLFF. CDR3 nucleotide sequence: TGCAGTGCTTCCCTGCGGGGGGCAGGGGATGAAAAACTGTTTTTT.

This clonotype was seen at least ten times. The CDR3 bases are TGTGCCAGCAGTTTTGGCAGGGCCTCTGGAAACACCATATATTTT. Protein product: CASSFGRASGNTIYF. V usage is TRBV12-3 or TRBV12-4 and J usage is TRBJ1-3; D may be TRBD1 (5 bases). The CDR3 spans 15 residues. V lost 3 bases, J lost 0 bases, and 9 bases lay in between.

In its sample, this clonotype was seen many times. This rearrangement joins TRBV20-1 to TRBJ2-2; D gene ambiguous. This CDR3 region has 12 residues. Trimming shortened V by 2 bases and J by 5 bases, and 6 bases separated the two germline ends. Germline V lookup: CDR1 DFQATT, CDR2 SNEGSKA (reference sequence). CDR3 residues: CSARLVTGELFF. The CDR3 region has the DNA TGCAGTGCTAGACTTGTGACCGGGGAGCTGTTTTTT.

CDR3 loop: CASSPRAGGSKNIQYF. The DNA for the CDR3 is TGTGCCAGTAGTCCCCGAGCGGGGGGATCCAAAAACATTCAGTACTTC. The chain links TRBV19 to TRBJ2-4, with 9 nucleotides matching TRBD2. V shed 5 bases and J 2 bases; nucleotides not matched to a gene: 7. CDR1 and CDR2 (germline): LNHDA, SQIVND (reference sequence). CDR3 size: 16 residues.

J is TRBJ1-1 and V is TRBV20-1; D is ambiguous. Trimming removed 0 bases from V and 3 bases from J, with 11 bases in between. The CDR3 extends over 14 amino acids. The germline gives CDR1 DFQATT, CDR2 SNEGSKA (reference sequence). Here the CDR3 reads CSAREMGSDTEAFF. The DNA of the CDR3 is TGCAGTGCTAGAGAAATGGGATCGGACACTGAAGCTTTCTTT.

This clonotype was seen only a few times. V and J are TRBV10-3 and TRBJ1-1; D uncertain. This CDR3 region has 12 residues. The V gene lost 7 bases and the J gene lost 0 bases, with 6 bases spanning the gap. Germline values: CDR1 ENHRY, CDR2 SYGVKD. The CDR3: CAIMGLNTEAFF. CDR3 nucleotide sequence: TGTGCCATCATGGGGTTGAACACTGAAGCTTTCTTT.

The table lists this clonotype with a few counts. The chain has TRBV20-1 and TRBJ2-3; D might be TRBD1 or TRBD2, each matching 6 bases. With 1 base removed from V and 1 base from J, the gap between germline ends came to 21 bases. Per germline, CDR1 DFQATT and CDR2 SNEGSKA (reference sequence). This CDR3 spans 18 amino acids. In nucleotides, the CDR3 is TGCAGTGCTAGAGCGCATTTTACTCTCGGGGGCCGCACAGATACGCAGTATTTT. Its protein product is CSARAHFTLGGRTDTQYF.